The 26 T cell receptor beta chains listed next were all sequenced from one sample in a study of OX40 agonist ivuxolimab in advanced cancers. The protocol was immunoSEQ multiplex PCR, while the TCRdb copy is restricted to in-frame clones and leaves out a portion. The top ten hold 21% of the sample, which has some 42,000 clones, 85% to 90% seen once. The material sequenced was CD4+ or CD8+ T cells sorted from blood, taken in a trial of the OX40 agonist ivuxolimab. These receptors were collected from an adult with an advanced solid tumor such as melanoma, head and neck, liver or kidney cancer.

The chain recombines TRBV20-1 with TRBJ2-7; unclear D gene. V was clipped by 7 bases and J by 6 bases, with 13 bases between them. The germline V gene encodes CDR1 DFQATT and CDR2 SNEGSKA (reference sequence). The CDR3 loop spans 11 amino acids. DNA for the CDR3: TGCAGTGTCTCAGACGGGCCCGAGCAGTACTTC. Protein: CSVSDGPEQYF.

The chain links TRBV13 to TRBJ1-1; 7 bases map to TRBD1. Looked up from germline, CDR1 is PRHDT and CDR2 is FYEKMQ (reference sequence). This CDR3 has 17 residues. V shed 1 base, J shed 0 bases, and the junction held 8 bases outside the gene matches. This CDR3 reads CASSLASAGGMNTEAFF. As DNA, the CDR3 is TGTGCCAGCAGCTTAGCGTCGGCAGGGGGTATGAACACTGAAGCTTTCTTT.

V usage is TRBV27 and J usage is TRBJ1-5; no firm D call. Germline V CDR1 and CDR2: MNHEY, SMNVEV (reference sequence). V was pared by 6 bases and J by 3 bases, with 9 bases between. The CDR3 extends over 13 amino acids. CDR3 coding DNA: TGTGCCAGCAGGTACGGATCCAATCAGCCCCAGCATTTT. It encodes CASRYGSNQPQHF.

On this clone: A read error may account for a junction end that differs from germline. The chain employs TRBV5-6 and TRBJ2-4, with D unclear. Germline assignment: CDR1 SGHDT and CDR2 YYEEEE. The length of the CDR3 is 11 residues. CDR3 nucleotide sequence: TGTGCCAGCAGCGTGGGGAATAAGTTTCTATTC. This sequence encodes CASSVGNKFLF.

This clone was detected once. The chain links TRBV25-1 to TRBJ1-6; no definite D call. The CDR3 runs to 16 residues. Germline V lookup: CDR1 MGHDK, CDR2 SYGVNS. Trimming took 4 bases from V and 5 from J, leaving 15 bases between them. The CDR3 coding sequence is TGTGCCAGCAGTGGGGGAGGACCGCTGGATAATTCACCCCTCCACTTT. Protein product: CASSGGGPLDNSPLHF.

This chain connects TRBV19 to TRBJ2-1; 11 positions match TRBD1. The germline CDR1 and CDR2 sequences are LNHDA and SQIVND (reference sequence). CDR3 length: 16 residues. V lost 3 bases and J lost 4; bases outside the gene matches: 5. The CDR3 region is CASSIGTGGPYNEQFF. The CDR3 DNA sequence: TGTGCCAGTAGTATCGGGACAGGGGGACCTTACAATGAGCAGTTCTTC.

This chain connects TRBV4-3 to TRBJ2-3; 13 bases line up with TRBD2. This CDR3 comprises 17 residues. Trimming took 0 bases from V and 6 from J; bases not matched to a gene: 6. The germline V gene has CDR1 LGHNA and CDR2 YSLEER. For the CDR3, the DNA is TGCGCCAGCAGCCAAGAGGGGGGACTAGCGGGGTGGGATACGCAGTATTTT. As protein: CASSQEGGLAGWDTQYF.

This chain connects TRBV11-3 to TRBJ2-1; possible D gene TRBD2, 6 bases. In germline, CDR1 is SGHNT, CDR2 YENEEA. This CDR3 region has 14 residues. Trimming left V 6 bases short and J 6 bases short, with 15 bases between. The CDR3 DNA reads TGTGCCAGCAGGGGGGACGGGAGCCCCAATGAGCAGTTCTTC. It is translated as CASRGDGSPNEQFF.

This clone was picked up a small number of times. V and J are TRBV4-1 and TRBJ1-6; 8 nucleotides agree with TRBD1. The CDR3 sequence is 15 residues long. V shed 1 base and J 7 bases; nucleotides not matched to a gene: 3. CDR1 is MGHRA and CDR2 is YSYEKL in the germline V gene. CDR3 region: CASSQGQGLNSPLHF. The CDR3 coding sequence is TGCGCCAGCAGCCAAGGACAGGGGCTCAATTCACCCCTCCACTTT.

The chain couples TRBV11-2 to TRBJ1-2; D not certain. Trimming took off 1 base at V and 6 bases at J, with 9 bases between the two ends. The CDR3 length is 13 residues. Germline V lookup: CDR1 SGHAT, CDR2 FQNNGV. CDR3 residues: CASSLVLFDGYTF. DNA for the CDR3: TGTGCCAGCAGCTTAGTGCTCTTCGATGGCTACACCTTC.

This chain uses TRBV11-2 with TRBJ2-3; D could derive from TRBD1 or TRBD2 (5 bases each). The CDR3 consists of 19 residues. Trimming pared 7 bases from V and 0 bases from J, leaving 26 bases between. Per the germline V gene, CDR1 is SGHAT and CDR2 is FQNNGV. This chain's CDR3 is CASTPRGGPRPGSTDTQYF. Written as DNA, the CDR3 is TGTGCCAGCACCCCGAGGGGCGGGCCCCGGCCTGGTAGCACAGATACGCAGTATTTT.

The J gene is TRBJ1-1, the V gene TRBV4-3, with D perhaps TRBD1 (6 bases). Germline CDR1 reads LGHNA; CDR2 reads YSLEER. This CDR3 has 11 residues. V gave up 4 bases and J gave up 8 bases, with 8 bases separating them. CDR3 sequence (DNA): TGCGCCAGCAGCCTCGGGACAGAAGCTTTCTTT. It yields the protein CASSLGTEAFF.

This rearrangement joins TRBV6-5 to TRBJ2-7, with 10 bases that match TRBD2. CDR3 size: 15 residues. The junction had 2 bases not matched to a gene; V was cut back by 2 bases and J by 1 base. Per the germline V gene, CDR1 is MNHEY and CDR2 is SVGAGI. The CDR3 protein is CASSYKAGGSYEQYF. The DNA for the CDR3 is TGTGCCAGCAGTTACAAAGCGGGGGGGTCCTACGAGCAGTACTTC.

This chain's CDR3 is CASSIGLGATNTEAFF. The CDR3 region has the DNA TGTGCCAGTAGTATAGGGTTGGGAGCTACGAACACTGAAGCTTTCTTT. The chain couples TRBV19 to TRBJ1-1; no firm D call. Germline CDR1 LNHDA, CDR2 SQIVND (reference sequence). The CDR3 loop spans 16 amino acids. The germline V and J ends were trimmed by 1 base and 1 base, with 13 bases remaining between them.

The chain has TRBV21-1 and TRBJ2-4; TRBD2 is taken as the D call from the table, unchecked against the DNA. TRBV21-1 is given as a pseudogene. The length of the CDR3 is 16 residues. CDR3 in DNA: TGTGCCAGCAGCAAAGGCTCCCTACTAGCCAAAAACATTCAGTACTTC. Its protein product is CASSKGSLLAKNIQYF.

The chain couples TRBV18 to TRBJ1-5, with D perhaps TRBD1 (5 bases). Looked up from germline, CDR1 is KGHSH and CDR2 is LQKENI. CDR3 length: 17 amino acids. Trimming cost V 3 bases and J 0 bases, with 15 bases left between them. CDR3 DNA sequence: TGTGCCAGCTCACCCCCCGGCAGGGAATATAGCAATCAGCCCCAGCATTTT. It translates to CASSPPGREYSNQPQHF.

This sequence joins TRBV7-9 and TRBJ2-2; unclear D gene. CDR3 length equals 16 residues. The V gene lost 2 bases and the J gene lost 1 base, with 11 bases spanning the gap. The V gene's germline CDR1 is SEHNR and CDR2 FQNEAQ (reference sequence). The CDR3 DNA reads TGTGCCAGCAGCTTACCGTTGTCCGGGAACACCGGGGAGCTGTTTTTT. Protein product: CASSLPLSGNTGELFF.

This sequence joins TRBV5-6 and TRBJ1-4; TRBD1 is a possible D gene (6 bases). The V and J ends lost 6 bases and 9 bases respectively, with 18 bases between them. The CDR3 is 14 amino acids. Per germline, CDR1 SGHDT and CDR2 YYEEEE. The CDR3 coding sequence is TGTGCCAGCAACCTCCCGGGACAAACTAAAAAACTGTTTTTT. It specifies CASNLPGQTKKLFF.

This rearrangement joins TRBV15 to TRBJ2-2; the D gene is possibly TRBD2 (5 bases). The CDR3 is 15 amino acids. V shed 7 bases and J shed 0 bases, with 12 bases lying between them. Germline V gene lookup returns CDR1 LNHNV and CDR2 YYDKDF (reference sequence). The CDR3 bases are TGTGCCACCACAGCGGAGGACGCGAACACCGGGGAGCTGTTTTTT. It specifies CATTAEDANTGELFF.

J is TRBJ2-3 and V is TRBV9, with 13 positions matching TRBD2. The J segment lost 3 bases and the V segment lost 4 bases, leaving 2 bases of the junction unmatched. The CDR3 is 15 amino acids. Looked up from germline, CDR1 is SGDLS and CDR2 is YYNGEE. Here the CDR3 reads CASSPGLAGTDTQYF. The CDR3 coding sequence is TGTGCCAGCAGCCCGGGACTAGCGGGGACAGATACGCAGTATTTT.

The J gene is TRBJ2-1, the V gene TRBV6-5; a weak D match, TRBD1 (6 bases). The CDR3 runs 14 residues. V gave up 6 bases and J gave up 0 bases, with 9 bases separating them. The germline CDR1 and CDR2 sequences are MNHEY and SVGAGI. CDR3 in DNA: TGTGCCAGCAGAATGGACAGCTCCTACAATGAGCAGTTCTTC. Residues: CASRMDSSYNEQFF.

V is TRBV5-5 and J is TRBJ1-3; a weak D match, TRBD1 (5 bases). The CDR3 covers 15 residues. The germline V gene encodes CDR1 SGHKS and CDR2 YYEKEE (reference sequence). V lost 1 base to trimming and J lost 1 base, with 9 bases between them. CDR3 nucleotide sequence: TGTGCCAGCAGCTTGAGGGCAGGGTCTGGAAACACCATATATTTT. This encodes CASSLRAGSGNTIYF.

The chain carries TRBV9 and TRBJ2-2, with 7 bases aligning to TRBD1. CDR1 is SGDLS and CDR2 is YYNGEE in the germline V gene. V lost 8 bases and J lost 0; bases outside the gene matches: 10. The CDR3 is made up of 16 amino acids. CDR3 in DNA: TGTGCCAGTAACCATCCGGGACAGACGAACACCGGGGAGCTGTTTTTT. Its translation is CASNHPGQTNTGELFF.

Regarding this clone: The DNA is omitted, as the CDR3 cannot be located on it reliably, and the CDR3 follows TCRdb's listing. The genes are TRBV27 and TRBJ2-1. CDR1 is MNHEY, CDR2 SMNVEV, per germline (reference sequence). The CDR3 sequence runs 16 residues, both termini included. The CDR3 is CASSTSGPAVYNEQFF.

The rearrangement uses TRBV7-8 and TRBJ1-1; D gene unclear. Germline values: CDR1 SGHVS, CDR2 FQNEAQ. Between the trimmed V and J ends, which lost 0 bases and 6 bases, there was a span of 8 bases. The CDR3 is made up of 13 amino acids. The CDR3 spells CASSLASFSEAFF. The DNA of the CDR3 is TGTGCCAGCAGCTTAGCCTCGTTTTCTGAAGCTTTCTTT. Variable domain in full (rest from reference TRBV7-8 and TRBJ1-1): GAGVSQSPRYKVAKRGQDVALRCDPISGHVSLFWYQQALGQGPEFLTYFQNEAQLDKSGLPSDRFFAERPEGSVSTLKIQRTQQEDSAVYLCASSLASFSEAFFGQGTRLTVV.

The chain links TRBV7-9 to TRBJ1-1; D is unresolved. The CDR3 extends over 12 amino acids. In germline, CDR1 is SEHNR, CDR2 FQNEAQ (reference sequence). V was shortened by 1 base and J by 4 bases, with 4 bases between the two germline ends. CDR3 coding DNA: TGTGCCAGCAGCTTAGGGATCACTGAAGCTTTCTTT. This codes for CASSLGITEAFF. Full variable domain (missing parts from reference TRBV7-9 and TRBJ1-1): DTGVSQNPRHKITKRGQNVTFRCDPISEHNRLYWYRQTLGQGPEFLTYFQNEAQLEKSRLLSDRFSAERPKGSFSTLEIQRTEQGDSAMYLCASSLGITEAFFGQGTRLTVV.